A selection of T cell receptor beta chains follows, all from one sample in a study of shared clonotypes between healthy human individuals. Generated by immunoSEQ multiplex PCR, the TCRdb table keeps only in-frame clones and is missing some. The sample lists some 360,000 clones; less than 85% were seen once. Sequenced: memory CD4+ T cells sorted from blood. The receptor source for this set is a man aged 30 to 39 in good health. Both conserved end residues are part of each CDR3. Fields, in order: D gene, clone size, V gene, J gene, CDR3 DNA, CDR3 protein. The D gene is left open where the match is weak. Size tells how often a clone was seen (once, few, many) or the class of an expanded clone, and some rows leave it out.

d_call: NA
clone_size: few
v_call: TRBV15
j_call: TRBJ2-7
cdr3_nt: TGTGCCACCAGCAGACGGTCGGGCCAGATCGGCGCCTACGAGCAGTACTTC
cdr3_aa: CATSRRSGQIGAYEQYF

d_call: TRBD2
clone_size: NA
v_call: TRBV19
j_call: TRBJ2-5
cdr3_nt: TGTGCCAGTAGTATAATAGCGGGAGAGGCGGAGACCCAGTACTTC
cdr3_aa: CASSIIAGEAETQYF

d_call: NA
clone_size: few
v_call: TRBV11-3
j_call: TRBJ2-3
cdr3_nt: TGTGCCAGCAGCTTAGCCCCCCTACAGGTTTACACAGATACGCAGTATTTT
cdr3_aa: CASSLAPLQVYTDTQYF

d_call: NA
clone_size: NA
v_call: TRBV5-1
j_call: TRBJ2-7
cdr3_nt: TGCGCCAGCAGTCAGACGGGGGAGTACGAGCAGTACTTC
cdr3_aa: CASSQTGEYEQYF

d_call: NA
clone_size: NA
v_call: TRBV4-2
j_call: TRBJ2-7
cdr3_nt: TGTGCCAGCAGCCAAGAAAGGGCTTCCTACGAGCAGTACTTC
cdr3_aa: CASSQERASYEQYF

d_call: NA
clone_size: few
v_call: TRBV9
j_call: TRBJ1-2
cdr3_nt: TGTGCCAGCAGCGTAGAGGGACACTATGGCTACACCTTC
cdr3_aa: CASSVEGHYGYTF

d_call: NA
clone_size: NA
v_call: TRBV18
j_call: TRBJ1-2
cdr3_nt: TGTGCCAGCTCACCACCTGCCCGTTACTATGGCTACACCTTC
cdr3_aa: CASSPPARYYGYTF

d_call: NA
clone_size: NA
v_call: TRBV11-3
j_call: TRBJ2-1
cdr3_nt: TGTGCCAGCAGCCGAAGAGAAAAGAGCTCCTACAATGAGCAGTTCTTC
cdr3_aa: CASSRREKSSYNEQFF

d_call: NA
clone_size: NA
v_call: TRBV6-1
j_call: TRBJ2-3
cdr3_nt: TGTGCGACGGGGAGGACAGATACGCAGTATTTT
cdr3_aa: CATGRTDTQYF

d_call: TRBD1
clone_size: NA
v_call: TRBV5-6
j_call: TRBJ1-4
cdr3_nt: TGTGCCAGCAGCTTTCAGGGGGGCTATGAAAAACTGTTTTTT
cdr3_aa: CASSFQGGYEKLFF

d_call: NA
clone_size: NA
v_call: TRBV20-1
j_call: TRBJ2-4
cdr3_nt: TGCAGTGCTAGATCGTCTAGCCCTCAGTACTTC
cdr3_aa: CSARSSSPQYF

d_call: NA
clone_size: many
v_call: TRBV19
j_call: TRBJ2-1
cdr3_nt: TGTGCCAGTAACGGGGGAGAGGTCTACAATGAGCAGTTCTTC
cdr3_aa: CASNGGEVYNEQFF

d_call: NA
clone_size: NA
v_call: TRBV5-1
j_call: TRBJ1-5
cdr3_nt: TGCGCCAGCAGCGTGGACAGCCACAATCAGCCCCAGCATTTT
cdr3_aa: CASSVDSHNQPQHF

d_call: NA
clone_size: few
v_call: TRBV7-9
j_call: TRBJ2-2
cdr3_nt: TGTGCCAGCAGCTTAAACAGCGGCGCGAACACCGGGGAGCTGTTTTTT
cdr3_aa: CASSLNSGANTGELFF

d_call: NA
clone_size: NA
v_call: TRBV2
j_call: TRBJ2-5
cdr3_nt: TGTGCCAGCAGTCGGGACAAGTCTCAAGAGACCCAGTACTTC
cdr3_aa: CASSRDKSQETQYF

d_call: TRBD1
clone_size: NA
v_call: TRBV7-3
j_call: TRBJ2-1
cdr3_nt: TGTGCCAGCAGCCGGGACAGGGGTTCCTACAATGAGCAGTTCTTC
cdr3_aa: CASSRDRGSYNEQFF

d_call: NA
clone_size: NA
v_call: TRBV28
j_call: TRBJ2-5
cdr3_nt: TGTGCCAGCAGCCTTAGTTCTAAAGAGACCCAGTACTTC
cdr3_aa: CASSLSSKETQYF

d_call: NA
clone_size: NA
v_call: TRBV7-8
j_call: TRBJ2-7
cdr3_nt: TGTGCCAGCAGCCTCTCCGGGAGCCCCTCCTACGAGCAGTACTTC
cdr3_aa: CASSLSGSPSYEQYF

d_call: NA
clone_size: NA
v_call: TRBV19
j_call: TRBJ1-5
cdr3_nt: TGTGCCACAAGGATACAGGGTAGCAATCAGCCCCAGCATTTT
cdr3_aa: CATRIQGSNQPQHF

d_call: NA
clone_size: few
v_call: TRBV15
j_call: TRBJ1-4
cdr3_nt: TGTGCCACCAGCAAGTCACCGGGACTCCAAAAACTGTTTTTT
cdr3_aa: CATSKSPGLQKLFF

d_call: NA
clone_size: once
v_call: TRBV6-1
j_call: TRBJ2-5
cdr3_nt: TGTGCCAGCACCAACAGGGCTCGGGAGACCCAGTACTTC
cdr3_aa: CASTNRARETQYF

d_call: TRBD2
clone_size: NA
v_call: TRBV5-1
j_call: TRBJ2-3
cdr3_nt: TGCGCCAGCAGCTCTCCTAGCGGAAGCCCCACAGATACGCAGTATTTT
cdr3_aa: CASSSPSGSPTDTQYF

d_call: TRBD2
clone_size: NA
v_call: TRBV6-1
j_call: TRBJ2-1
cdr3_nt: TGTGCCAGCGAGGGACTAGCGGGAGTCAATGAGCAGTTCTTC
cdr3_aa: CASEGLAGVNEQFF

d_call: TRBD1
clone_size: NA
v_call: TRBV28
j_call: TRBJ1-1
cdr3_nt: TGTGCCAGCAGTCCTAGGACAGGGAGGGGAACTGAAGCTTTCTTT
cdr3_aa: CASSPRTGRGTEAFF

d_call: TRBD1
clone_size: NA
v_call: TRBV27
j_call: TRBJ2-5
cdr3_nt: TGTGCCAGCAGAGAGACAGGGCGCCAAGAGACCCAGTACTTC
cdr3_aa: CASRETGRQETQYF

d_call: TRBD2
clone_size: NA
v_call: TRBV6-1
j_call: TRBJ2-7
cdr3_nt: TGTGCCACCAGCGGGAGGGCGGCCTACGCGTGGTACTTC
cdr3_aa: CATSGRAAYAWYF

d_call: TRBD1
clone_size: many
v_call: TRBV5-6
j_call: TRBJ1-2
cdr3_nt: TGTGCCAGCAGCTTGGGGACAGGGAGCTACACCTTC
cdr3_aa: CASSLGTGSYTF

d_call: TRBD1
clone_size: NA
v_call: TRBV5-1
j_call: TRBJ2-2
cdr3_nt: TGCGCCAGCAATTTTGCAGGGGGCGATACCGGGGAGCTGTTTTTT
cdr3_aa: CASNFAGGDTGELFF

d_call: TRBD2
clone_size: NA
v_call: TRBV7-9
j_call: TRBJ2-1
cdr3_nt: TGTGCCAGCAGCTTATCGCTAGCGGGAAGCTACAATGAGCAGTTCTTC
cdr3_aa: CASSLSLAGSYNEQFF

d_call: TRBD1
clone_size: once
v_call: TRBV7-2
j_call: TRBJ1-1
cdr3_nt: TGTGCCAGCAGCTCGCCTCGGGGACAGGGGAACACTGAAGCTTTCTTT
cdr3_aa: CASSSPRGQGNTEAFF

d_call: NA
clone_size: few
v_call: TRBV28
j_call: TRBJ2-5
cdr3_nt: TGTGCCAGCAGTTTAATGGGGGCCCAAGAGACCCAGTACTTC
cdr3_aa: CASSLMGAQETQYF

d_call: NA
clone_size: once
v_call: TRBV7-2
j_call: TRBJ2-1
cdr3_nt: TGTGCCAGCAGCTTCAAGCGGTCCTACAATGAGCAGTTCTTC
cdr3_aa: CASSFKRSYNEQFF

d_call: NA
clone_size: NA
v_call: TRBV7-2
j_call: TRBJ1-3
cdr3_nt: TGTGCCAGCAGCCTAGGGGCCGGCTCTGGAAACACCATATATTTT
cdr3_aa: CASSLGAGSGNTIYF

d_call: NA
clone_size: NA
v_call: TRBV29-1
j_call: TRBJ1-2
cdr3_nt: TGCAGCGTAGCGGGGACGGCGTATGGCTACACCTTC
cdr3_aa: CSVAGTAYGYTF

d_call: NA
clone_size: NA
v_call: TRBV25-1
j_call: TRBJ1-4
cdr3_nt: TGTGCCAGCAGTGAATATCTAGGAAACAGTGAAAAACTGTTTTTT
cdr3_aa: CASSEYLGNSEKLFF

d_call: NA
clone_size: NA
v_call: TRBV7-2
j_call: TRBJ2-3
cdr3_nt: TGTGCCAGCAGCCCAGGTGTGAGTCGCACAGATACGCAGTATTTT
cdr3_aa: CASSPGVSRTDTQYF

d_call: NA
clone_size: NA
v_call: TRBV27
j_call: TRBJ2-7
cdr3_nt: TGTGCCAGCAGTTTGAAGGGACCGTCCTACGAGCAGTACTTC
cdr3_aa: CASSLKGPSYEQYF

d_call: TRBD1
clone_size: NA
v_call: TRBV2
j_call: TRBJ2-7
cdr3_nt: TGTGCCAGCATTCTAGGGATCAGGACAGGGAATTACGAGCAGTACTTC
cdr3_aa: CASILGIRTGNYEQYF

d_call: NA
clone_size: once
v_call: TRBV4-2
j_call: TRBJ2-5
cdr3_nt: TGTGCCAGCAGCCAAGATTGGGGGGAGGAGACCCAGTACTTC
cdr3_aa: CASSQDWGEETQYF

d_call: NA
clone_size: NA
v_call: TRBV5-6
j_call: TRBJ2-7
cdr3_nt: TGTGCCAGCAGCTTGATCCAGGGCCCCCTCAGCTCCTACGAGCAGTACTTC
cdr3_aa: CASSLIQGPLSSYEQYF

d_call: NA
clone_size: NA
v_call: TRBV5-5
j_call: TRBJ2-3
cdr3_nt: TGTGCCAGCAGCTTGGGCCACGTCGGGGCAGATACGCAGTATTTT
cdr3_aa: CASSLGHVGADTQYF

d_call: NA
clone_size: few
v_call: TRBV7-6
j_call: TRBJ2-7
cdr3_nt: TGTGCCAGCAGCTTAGGCGAATCCTACGAGCAGTACTTC
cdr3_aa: CASSLGESYEQYF

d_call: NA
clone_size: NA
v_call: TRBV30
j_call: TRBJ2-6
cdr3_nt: TGTGCCTGGAGTATCGGCCGCTCTGGGGCCAACGTCCTGACTTTC
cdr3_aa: CAWSIGRSGANVLTF

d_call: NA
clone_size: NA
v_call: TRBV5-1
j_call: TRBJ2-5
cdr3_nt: TGCGCCAGCAGCCCGGAACTTGGGGAGTCAGAGACCCAGTACTTC
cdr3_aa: CASSPELGESETQYF

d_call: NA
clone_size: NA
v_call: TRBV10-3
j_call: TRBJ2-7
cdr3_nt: TGTGCCATCAGTGGGGGGGCTGACTACGAGCAGTACTTC
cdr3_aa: CAISGGADYEQYF

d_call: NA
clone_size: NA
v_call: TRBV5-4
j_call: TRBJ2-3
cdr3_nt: TGTGCCAGCAGCTTGGGACGTAACAGGGGCACAGATACGCAGTATTTT
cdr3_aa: CASSLGRNRGTDTQYF

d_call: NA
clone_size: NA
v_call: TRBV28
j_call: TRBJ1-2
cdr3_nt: TGTGCCAGCAGTTCACGGTTTGTTGGGGGCGGATTCTATGGCTACACCTTC
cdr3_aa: CASSSRFVGGGFYGYTF

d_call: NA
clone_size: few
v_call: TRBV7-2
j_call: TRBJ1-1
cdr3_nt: TGTGCCAGCAGCTCCTATAACACTGAAGCTTTCTTT
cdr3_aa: CASSSYNTEAFF

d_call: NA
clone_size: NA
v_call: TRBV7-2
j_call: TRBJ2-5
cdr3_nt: TGTGCCAGCAGCTTAGGAGGCGATGTAGAAGAGACCCAGTACTTC
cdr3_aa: CASSLGGDVEETQYF

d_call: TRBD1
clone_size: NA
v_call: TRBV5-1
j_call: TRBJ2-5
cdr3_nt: TGCGCCAGCAGCTTGGGTACAGGGGTAGTTGAGACCCAGTACTTC
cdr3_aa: CASSLGTGVVETQYF